The next 19 T cell receptor beta chains were all read from a single sample in a study of blood T cell repertoires in COVID-19. Sequencing was performed with immunoSEQ multiplex PCR; in TCRdb, only in-frame clones are kept and a portion is missing. The data show 55,000 to 65,000 clones, around four fifths seen once. The sample was peripheral blood. The receptors were sampled from a woman older than 75 with acute or convalescent COVID-19.

V is TRBV19 and J is TRBJ2-6; tentatively, D is TRBD1 (5 bases). This CDR3 is built from 14 residues. V dropped 7 bases and J dropped 4 bases, with 11 bases sitting between them. Germline values: CDR1 LNHDA, CDR2 SQIVND (reference sequence). In nucleotides, the CDR3 is TGTGCCAGTAAAAACAGGCCAGGGGCCAACGTCCTGACTTTC. As protein: CASKNRPGANVLTF.

The chain has TRBV28 and TRBJ2-7; 7 positions agree with TRBD1. Germline V CDR1 and CDR2: MDHEN, SYDVKM. V was clipped by 7 bases and J by 2 bases; unmatched bases: 8. The CDR3 sequence is 14 residues long. This CDR3 is CASTPTGQAYEQYF. The CDR3 bases are TGTGCCAGCACCCCGACAGGGCAAGCCTACGAGCAGTACTTC.

The chain employs TRBV23-1 and TRBJ1-2; D is unclear. TRBV23-1 is an ORF for which the function is uncertain. The CDR3 has 14 residues. Trimming stripped 4 bases from V and 3 bases from J, with 12 bases between. The CDR3 spells CASSLRVLDYGYTF. The CDR3 DNA follows: TGCGCCAGCAGTCTCCGGGTCCTAGACTATGGCTACACCTTC.

The gene calls are TRBV5-8 and TRBJ1-2, with D possibly being TRBD1 (5 bases). This CDR3 spans 17 amino acids. V lost 3 bases, J lost 1 base, and 19 bases lay in between. CDR1 is SGHTS and CDR2 is YDEGEE in the germline V gene. The CDR3 bases are TGTGCCAGCAGCTCCGCCGCGGGGGGGACCATTAACTATGGCTACACCTTC. The encoded protein is CASSSAAGGTINYGYTF.

In this sample, this clone turned up a few times. At one end the junction does not follow the germline gene, possibly because of a read error. The genes are TRBV6-1 and TRBJ1-1; TRBD1 matches 11 bases. This CDR3 region has 15 residues. Germline-derived CDR1 and CDR2 are MNHNS and SASEGT. CDR3 sequence (DNA): TGTGCCAGCAGCGAAGCGGGACAGGGGGGTAAGGTAGCTTTCTTT. This encodes CASSEAGQGGKVAFF.

This chain links TRBV9 with TRBJ2-3; 8 bases agree with TRBD1. J lost 4 bases, V lost 4 bases, and 11 bases had no gene match. CDR1 is SGDLS and CDR2 is YYNGEE in the germline V gene. CDR3 length equals 16 residues. CDR3 bases: TGTGCCAGCAGCCCTACAGGGGGTGGGGGCCCAGATACGCAGTATTTT. This translates into CASSPTGGGGPDTQYF.

The chain is built from TRBV2 and TRBJ2-3; tentatively, D is TRBD2 (5 bases). This CDR3 has 15 amino acids. The germline V gene has CDR1 SNHLY and CDR2 FYNNEI. Trimming shortened V by 8 bases and J by 3 bases, and 18 bases separated the two germline ends. The CDR3 DNA is TGTGCCAGCCGCGGAACCCAGACGGGGACAGATACGCAGTATTTT. Protein sequence: CASRGTQTGTDTQYF.

This clone occurred once. The CDR3 here is CARSLVSPGLEQFF. CDR3 nucleotides: TGTGCCAGAAGCTTGGTGAGCCCAGGCCTTGAGCAGTTCTTC. The V and J genes are TRBV5-3 and TRBJ2-1, with D unclear. TRBV5-3 counts as an open reading frame of uncertain function. Deletions cut 0 bases from V and 9 bases from J, with 13 bases between. This CDR3 region has 14 residues.

This clone has just a few counts. The V call is TRBV5-1, the J call TRBJ1-5, with 9 nucleotides matching TRBD1. V was clipped by 4 bases and J by 5 bases; unmatched bases: 7. Germline lookup yields CDR1 SGHRS and CDR2 YFSETQ. This CDR3 has 15 residues. The CDR3 reads CASSLGTGIDQPQHF. Written as DNA, the CDR3 is TGCGCCAGCAGCCTCGGGACAGGGATAGATCAGCCCCAGCATTTT.

This clone was detected a few times. The CDR3 region is CASSSIAGGSGELFF. DNA of the CDR3: TGCGCCAGCAGCTCAATAGCGGGAGGATCCGGGGAGCTGTTTTTT. This sequence joins TRBV5-1 and TRBJ2-2; 10 positions agree with TRBD2. CDR1 SGHRS and CDR2 YFSETQ come from the germline V gene. The CDR3 is 15 residues long. Trimming took 3 bases from V and 6 from J; bases not matched to a gene: 5.

In this sample, this clone turned up a few times. The chain is built from TRBV11-2 and TRBJ2-7; D is unclear. The CDR3 sequence is 14 residues long. The ends were cut back, 3 bases at V and 4 bases at J, with 13 bases in the middle. Looked up from germline, CDR1 is SGHAT and CDR2 is FQNNGV. Here the CDR3 reads CASSLSTELYEQYF. CDR3 coding DNA: TGTGCCAGCAGCTTGTCAACGGAGCTTTACGAGCAGTACTTC. The variable domain in full, with the rest retrieved from reference TRBV11-2 and TRBJ2-7, is EAGVAQSPRYKIIEKRQSVAFWCNPISGHATLYWYQQILGQGPKLLIQFQNNGVVDDSQLPKDRFSAERLKGVDSTLKIQPAKLEDSAVYLCASSLSTELYEQYFGPGTRLTVT.

The chain links TRBV7-3 to TRBJ1-5; no clear D. V was pared by 2 bases and J by 1 base, with 12 bases between. The CDR3 sequence is 16 residues long. Germline V gene sequence: CDR1 SGHTA, CDR2 FQGTGA. The CDR3 nucleotides are TGTGCCAGCAGCTTATGGGGAGGGCTAAGCAATCAGCCCCAGCATTTT. Encoded protein: CASSLWGGLSNQPQHF.

The chain combines TRBV30 with TRBJ2-7, with 7 bases matching TRBD2. From germline, CDR1 is GTSNPN and CDR2 SVGIG (reference sequence). The ends lost 3 bases at V and 1 base at J; junction bases unmatched: 6. This CDR3 comprises 14 residues. The CDR3 region has the DNA TGTGCCTGGAGGAAAGAGGGAGGGTCCTACGAGCAGTACTTC. Its protein product is CAWRKEGGSYEQYF.

This clone has more than one count but fewer than ten. The chain recombines TRBV6-2 or TRBV6-3 with TRBJ1-1, with TRBD1 identical over 8 bases. With V trimmed by 6 bases and J by 0 bases, 6 bases remained unmatched. Germline loops: CDR1 MNHEY, CDR2 SVGEGT. The CDR3 spans 15 residues. The CDR3 DNA is TGTGCCAGCAGCATAAGACAGGGGATGAACACTGAAGCTTTCTTT. Translation: CASSIRQGMNTEAFF.

This clone was picked up a small number of times. The chain uses TRBV28 and TRBJ1-4; no firm D call. This CDR3 spans 16 amino acids. V lost 2 bases, J lost 0 bases, and 10 bases lay in between. Germline-derived CDR1 and CDR2 are MDHEN and SYDVKM. DNA for the CDR3: TGTGCCAGCAGTTTAGTTGGCGGGGCAACTAATGAAAAACTGTTTTTT. It codes for CASSLVGGATNEKLFF.

The V gene is TRBV24-1, the J gene TRBJ2-3, with 9 bases aligning to TRBD1. CDR3 length: 18 amino acids. CDR1 is KGHDR, CDR2 SFDVKD, per germline. The trim removed 4 bases at V and 6 bases at J, leaving 16 bases unmatched. CDR3 DNA: TGTGCCACCAGTGACAACGGACAAACAGGGGGCGGGAAGGATACGCAGTATTTT. Translated: CATSDNGQTGGGKDTQYF.

This chain links TRBV24-1 with TRBJ2-2; 14 nucleotides match TRBD2. CDR1 and CDR2 from the germline V gene are KGHDR and SFDVKD. CDR3 length equals 19 residues. V lost 4 bases and J lost 0; bases outside the gene matches: 6. CDR3 loop: CATSDRGTSGGTNTGELFF. The CDR3 DNA is TGTGCCACCAGTGACCGCGGGACTAGCGGGGGCACGAACACCGGGGAGCTGTTTTTT.

The chain's CDR3 is CASSSPGSSSTDTQYF. CDR3 in DNA: TGTGCCAGCAGTTCACCGGGGTCTTCTAGCACAGATACGCAGTATTTT. The V gene is TRBV28, the J gene TRBJ2-3; perhaps TRBD2 as D (5 bases). V lost 4 bases, J lost 0 bases, and 14 bases lay in between. Germline-derived CDR1 and CDR2 are MDHEN and SYDVKM. The CDR3 is 16 residues long.

This sequence joins TRBV11-2 and TRBJ2-5, with 8 bases lining up with TRBD2. The CDR3 has 14 residues. Germline V gene data show CDR1 as SGHAT and CDR2 as FQNNGV. Trimming cost V 1 base and J 4 bases; bases outside gene matches: 2. CDR3 DNA: TGTGCCAGCAGCTTAGCGGGGGGGCGAGAGACCCAGTACTTC. Amino acids: CASSLAGGRETQYF.